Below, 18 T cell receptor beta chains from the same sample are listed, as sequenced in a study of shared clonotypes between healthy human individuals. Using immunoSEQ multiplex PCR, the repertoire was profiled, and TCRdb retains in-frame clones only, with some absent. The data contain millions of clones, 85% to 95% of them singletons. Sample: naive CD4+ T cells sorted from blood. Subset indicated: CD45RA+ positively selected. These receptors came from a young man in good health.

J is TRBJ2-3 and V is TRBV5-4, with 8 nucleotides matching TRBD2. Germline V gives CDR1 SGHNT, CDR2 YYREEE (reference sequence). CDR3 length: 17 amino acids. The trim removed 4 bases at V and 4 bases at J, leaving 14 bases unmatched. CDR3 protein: CASSPPGTRGAADTQYF. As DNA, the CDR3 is TGTGCCAGCAGCCCCCCCGGGACTAGGGGGGCAGCAGATACGCAGTATTTT.

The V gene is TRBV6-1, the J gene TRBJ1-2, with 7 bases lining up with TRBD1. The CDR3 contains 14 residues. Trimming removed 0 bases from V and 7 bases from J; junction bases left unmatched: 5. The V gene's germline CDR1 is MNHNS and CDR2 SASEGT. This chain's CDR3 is CASSEAPGQLGYTF. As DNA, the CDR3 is TGTGCCAGCAGTGAAGCCCCGGGACAGCTTGGCTACACCTTC.

The CDR3: CASSHGTSVTEQYF. In DNA, the CDR3 is TGTGCCAGCAGCCATGGGACTAGCGTGACCGAGCAGTACTTC. This chain connects TRBV7-9 to TRBJ2-7; 10 nucleotides match TRBD2. Trimming cost V 5 bases and J 6 bases; bases outside gene matches: 7. The CDR3 is 14 amino acids. The germline CDR1 and CDR2 sequences are SEHNR and FQNEAQ (reference sequence).

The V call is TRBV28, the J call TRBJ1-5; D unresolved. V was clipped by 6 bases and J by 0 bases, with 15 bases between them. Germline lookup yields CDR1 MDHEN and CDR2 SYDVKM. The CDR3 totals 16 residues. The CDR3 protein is CASSSPQVYSNQPQHF. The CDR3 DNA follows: TGTGCCAGCAGCTCCCCCCAGGTTTATAGCAATCAGCCCCAGCATTTT. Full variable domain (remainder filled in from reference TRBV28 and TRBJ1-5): DVKVTQSSRYLVKRTGEKVFLECVQDMDHENMFWYRQDPGLGLRLIYFSYDVKMKEKGDIPEGYSVSREKKERFSLILESASTNQTSMYLCASSSPQVYSNQPQHFGDGTRLSIL.

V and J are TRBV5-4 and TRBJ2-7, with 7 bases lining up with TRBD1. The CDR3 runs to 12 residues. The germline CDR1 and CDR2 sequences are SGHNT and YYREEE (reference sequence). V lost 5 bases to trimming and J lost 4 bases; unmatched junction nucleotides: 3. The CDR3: CASRRDSYEQYF. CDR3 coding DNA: TGTGCCAGCAGACGGGACAGTTACGAGCAGTACTTC.

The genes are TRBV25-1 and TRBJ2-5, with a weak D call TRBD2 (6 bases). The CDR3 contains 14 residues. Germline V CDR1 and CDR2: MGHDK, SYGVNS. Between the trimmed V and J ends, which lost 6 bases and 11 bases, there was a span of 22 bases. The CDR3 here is CASSEGRSSGEQYF. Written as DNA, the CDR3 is TGTGCCAGCAGCGAAGGGCGTTCCTCGGGGGAGCAGTACTTC.

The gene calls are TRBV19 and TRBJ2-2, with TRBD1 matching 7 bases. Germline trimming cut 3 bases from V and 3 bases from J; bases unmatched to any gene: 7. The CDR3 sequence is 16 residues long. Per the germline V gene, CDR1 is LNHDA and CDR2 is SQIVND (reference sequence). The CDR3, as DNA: TGTGCCAGTAGTATGGGGTCCAGGGGGTACACCGGGGAGCTGTTTTTT. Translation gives CASSMGSRGYTGELFF.

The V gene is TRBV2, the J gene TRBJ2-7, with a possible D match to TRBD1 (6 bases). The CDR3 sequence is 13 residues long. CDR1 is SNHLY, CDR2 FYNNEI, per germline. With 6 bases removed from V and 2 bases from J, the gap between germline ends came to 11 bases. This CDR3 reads CASREGETYEQYF. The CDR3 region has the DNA TGTGCCAGCAGAGAGGGGGAGACCTACGAGCAGTACTTC.

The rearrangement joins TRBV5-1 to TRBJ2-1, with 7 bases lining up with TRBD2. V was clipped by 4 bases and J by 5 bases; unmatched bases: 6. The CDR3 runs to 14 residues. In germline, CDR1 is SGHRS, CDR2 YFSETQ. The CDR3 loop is CASSVASGNNEQFF. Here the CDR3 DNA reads TGCGCCAGCAGCGTGGCTAGCGGCAACAATGAGCAGTTCTTC.

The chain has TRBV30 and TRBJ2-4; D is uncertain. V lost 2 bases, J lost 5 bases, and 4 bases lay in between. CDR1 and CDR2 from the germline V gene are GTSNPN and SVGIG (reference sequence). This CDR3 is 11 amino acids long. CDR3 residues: CAWSIENIQYF. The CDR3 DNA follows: TGTGCCTGGAGTATAGAAAACATTCAGTACTTC.

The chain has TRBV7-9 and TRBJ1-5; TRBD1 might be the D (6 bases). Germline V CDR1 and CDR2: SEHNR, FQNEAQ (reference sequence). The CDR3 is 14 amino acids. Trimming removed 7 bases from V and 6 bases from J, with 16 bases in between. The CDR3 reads CASIYSPGAQPQHF. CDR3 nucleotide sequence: TGTGCCAGCATATACTCGCCGGGGGCTCAGCCCCAGCATTTT.

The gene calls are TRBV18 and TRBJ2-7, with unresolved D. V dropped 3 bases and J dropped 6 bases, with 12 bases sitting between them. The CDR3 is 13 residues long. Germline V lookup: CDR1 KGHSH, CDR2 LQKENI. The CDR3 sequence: CASSPSMGGEQYF. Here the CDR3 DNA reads TGTGCCAGCTCACCCTCTATGGGTGGCGAGCAGTACTTC.

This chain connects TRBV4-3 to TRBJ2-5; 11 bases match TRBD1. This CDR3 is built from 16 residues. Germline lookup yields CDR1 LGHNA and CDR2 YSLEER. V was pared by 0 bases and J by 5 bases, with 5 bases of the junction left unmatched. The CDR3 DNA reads TGCGCCAGCAGCCAAGATCTGGACAGGGGGCTGGAGACCCAGTACTTC. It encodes CASSQDLDRGLETQYF.

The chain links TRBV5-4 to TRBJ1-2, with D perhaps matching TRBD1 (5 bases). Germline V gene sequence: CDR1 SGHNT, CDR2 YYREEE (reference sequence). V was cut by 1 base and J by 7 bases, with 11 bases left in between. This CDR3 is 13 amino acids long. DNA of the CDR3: TGTGCCAGCAGCTTGAAGGGGTCCGGTGGCTACACCTTC. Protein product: CASSLKGSGGYTF.

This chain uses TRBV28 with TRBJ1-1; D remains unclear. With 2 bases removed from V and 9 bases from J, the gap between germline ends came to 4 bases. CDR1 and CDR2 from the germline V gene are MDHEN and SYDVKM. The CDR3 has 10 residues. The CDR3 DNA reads TGTGCCAGCAGTTTAACGCAAGCTTTCTTT. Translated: CASSLTQAFF.

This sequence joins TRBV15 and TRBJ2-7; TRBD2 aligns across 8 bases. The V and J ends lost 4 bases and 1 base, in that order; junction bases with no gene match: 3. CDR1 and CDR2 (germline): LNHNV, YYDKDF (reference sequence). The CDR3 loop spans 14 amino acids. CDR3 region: CATSIASGSYEQYF. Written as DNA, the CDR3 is TGTGCCACCAGCATTGCTAGCGGGTCCTACGAGCAGTACTTC. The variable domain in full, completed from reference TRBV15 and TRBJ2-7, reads DAMVIQNPRYQVTQFGKPVTLSCSQTLNHNVMYWYQQKSSQAPKLLFHYYDKDFNNEADTPDNFQSRRPNTSFCFLDIRSPGLGDTAMYLCATSIASGSYEQYFGPGTRLTVT.

The CDR3, as DNA: TGTGCCAGTAGTATTGGAATAGCGGGTGCTTTAAGGGCCAACGTCCTGACTTTC. This gives the protein CASSIGIAGALRANVLTF. The chain links TRBV19 to TRBJ2-6; 7 nucleotides align to TRBD2. Germline loops: CDR1 LNHDA, CDR2 SQIVND (reference sequence). J gave up 5 bases and V 3 bases, and 13 bases lay outside the gene matches. The CDR3 totals 18 residues.

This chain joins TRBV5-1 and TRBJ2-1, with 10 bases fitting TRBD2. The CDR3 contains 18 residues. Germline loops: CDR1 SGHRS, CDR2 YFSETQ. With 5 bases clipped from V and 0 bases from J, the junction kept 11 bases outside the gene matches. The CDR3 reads CASRFGHPSGSSYNEQFF. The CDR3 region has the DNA TGCGCCAGCAGGTTCGGTCACCCTAGCGGGAGCTCCTACAATGAGCAGTTCTTC.